This passage covers 31 T cell receptor beta chains from one sample sequenced in a study of CD8+ T cells in alopecia areata. Extraction of RNA preceded its reverse transcription into cDNA, which served as the sequencing template. Only in-frame clones appear in the TCRdb table, and some are missing; sequencing was by immunoSEQ multiplex PCR. The table shows about 160,000 clones, with approximately 65% occurring only once. The treatment: oral pan-JAK inhibitor, 5-10 mg twice daily. Material: CD4+ T cells sorted from blood, obtained at week 4, from a patient treated with tofacitinib. The receptors were gathered from a human donor with alopecia areata.

The chain joins TRBV29-1 to TRBJ2-2; 9 nucleotides agree with TRBD1. After removal of 3 bases from V and 5 bases from J, the junction contained 10 bases not matched to a gene. The CDR3 loop spans 16 amino acids. Germline loops: CDR1 SQVTM, CDR2 ANQGSEA. CDR3: CSVDRGQGRVTGELFF. CDR3 DNA sequence: TGCAGCGTTGACCGGGGACAGGGCCGGGTAACCGGGGAGCTGTTTTTT.

This clone appeared a few times. This sequence joins TRBV23-1 and TRBJ1-3, with D perhaps TRBD1 (6 bases). TRBV23-1 is labeled an ORF, and its function is uncertain. Trimming pared 11 bases from V and 0 bases from J, leaving 20 bases between. The CDR3 has 16 amino acids. CDR3 DNA: TGCGCCTCACCCCCTCAGGGGAAAGACTCTGGAAACACCATATATTTT. Translating gives CASPPQGKDSGNTIYF.

V gene TRBV5-4 combines with J gene TRBJ1-6; 11 bases are shared with TRBD1. With V trimmed by 3 bases and J by 6 bases, 2 bases remained unmatched. CDR1 SGHNT and CDR2 YYREEE come from the germline V gene (reference sequence). This CDR3 is 15 amino acids long. Here the CDR3 reads CASSWTGGPNSPLHF. CDR3 DNA sequence: TGTGCCAGCAGCTGGACAGGGGGCCCTAATTCACCCCTCCACTTT. The full variable domain, in which reference TRBV5-4 and TRBJ1-6 provide the parts outside the CDR3, is ETGVTQSPTHLIKTRGQQVTLRCSSQSGHNTVSWYQQALGQGPQFIFQYYREEENGRGNFPPRFSGLQFPNYSSELNVNALELDDSALYLCASSWTGGPNSPLHFGNGTRLTVT.

The genes are TRBV29-1 and TRBJ2-5; 7 positions agree with TRBD2. CDR1 and CDR2 (germline): SQVTM, ANQGSEA. The CDR3 totals 13 residues. J gave up 1 base and V 6 bases, and 5 bases lay outside the gene matches. CDR3 amino acids: CSVELALQETQYF. CDR3 DNA sequence: TGCAGCGTCGAACTAGCGCTCCAAGAGACCCAGTACTTC.

V gene TRBV29-1 combines with J gene TRBJ2-5; perhaps TRBD1 as D (6 bases). CDR1 is SQVTM, CDR2 ANQGSEA, per germline. The CDR3 runs 12 residues. V was shortened by 4 bases and J by 1 base, with 7 bases between the two germline ends. CDR3 DNA sequence: TGCAGCGTTGGGACAGCCCAAGAGACCCAGTACTTC. This gives the protein CSVGTAQETQYF.

This clone was seen a few times. This CDR3 reads CASSQGQGAGHQPQHF. The CDR3 DNA follows: TGTGCCAGCAGCCAAGGGCAGGGGGCCGGTCATCAGCCCCAGCATTTT. The rearrangement joins TRBV4-2 to TRBJ1-5, with 8 bases fitting TRBD1. Germline V gene lookup returns CDR1 LGHNA and CDR2 YNFKEQ. CDR3 length: 16 residues. The V gene end was trimmed by 1 base and the J gene end by 5 bases; junction bases not matched to a gene: 7.

The genes are TRBV25-1 and TRBJ1-1; D is unclear. CDR1 is MGHDK, CDR2 SYGVNS, per germline. The CDR3 contains 13 residues. The V gene lost 0 bases and the J gene lost 11 bases, with 13 bases spanning the gap. CDR3 bases: TGTGCCAGCAGTGAATATGGTTACGACCGGGCTTTCTTT. This encodes CASSEYGYDRAFF.

The chain uses TRBV5-1 and TRBJ2-2; maybe TRBD2 (5 bases). Germline V gene data show CDR1 as SGHRS and CDR2 as YFSETQ. The CDR3 consists of 15 residues. The V gene lost 6 bases and the J gene lost 1 base, with 13 bases spanning the gap. The CDR3 DNA reads as TGCGCCAGCATCGAGAGAGGAGGGAACACCGGGGAGCTGTTTTTT. Protein product: CASIERGGNTGELFF.

The chain carries TRBV30 and TRBJ2-6; D gene uncertain. Deletions cut 0 bases from V and 1 base from J, with 13 bases between. Germline lookup yields CDR1 GTSNPN and CDR2 SVGIG (reference sequence). The CDR3 is 17 residues long. The CDR3 loop is CAWSVKGGVSGANVLTF. The CDR3, as DNA: TGTGCCTGGAGTGTAAAGGGTGGAGTTTCTGGGGCCAACGTCCTGACTTTC. The whole variable domain, remainder taken from reference TRBV30 and TRBJ2-6, is SQTIHQWPATLVQPVGSPLSLECTVEGTSNPNLYWYRQAAGRGLQLLFYSVGIGQISSEVPQNLSASRPQDRQFILSSKKLLLSDSGFYLCAWSVKGGVSGANVLTFGAGSRLTVL.

This chain joins TRBV11-2 and TRBJ2-4; possible D gene TRBD2, 6 bases. V lost 4 bases, J lost 3 bases, and 13 bases lay in between. Germline CDR1 and CDR2: SGHAT and FQNNGV. The CDR3 is 15 residues long. The CDR3 DNA sequence: TGTGCCAGCAGCTCCCTGGGAGGCAGCAAAAACATTCAGTACTTC. It is translated as CASSSLGGSKNIQYF.

Notes on this clone: Other DNA sequences in the sample encode the same CDR3. V is TRBV11-2 and J is TRBJ1-5; D not resolved. V was trimmed by 0 bases and J by 4 bases, leaving 4 bases between them. Germline V gene sequence: CDR1 SGHAT, CDR2 FQNNGV. This CDR3 has 13 residues. CDR3 loop: CASSLDRNQPQHF. CDR3 DNA sequence: TGTGCCAGCAGCTTAGACCGGAATCAGCCCCAGCATTTT.

This clone was seen more than once but under ten times. V and J are TRBV6-5 and TRBJ2-7; D not certain. Trimming stripped 0 bases from V and 4 bases from J, with 13 bases between. The CDR3 runs to 15 residues. Germline V gives CDR1 MNHEY, CDR2 SVGAGI. The CDR3 spells CASSYSIWASYEQYF. The CDR3 region has the DNA TGTGCCAGCAGTTACTCGATCTGGGCGTCTTACGAGCAGTACTTC.

This clone was counted many times. The chain couples TRBV19 to TRBJ2-1, with 8 bases identical to TRBD1. V dropped 3 bases and J dropped 2; count of bases not matched to a gene: 12. CDR3 size: 18 residues. The germline gives CDR1 LNHDA, CDR2 SQIVND (reference sequence). The DNA for the CDR3 is TGTGCCAGTAGTATTATCCCAGGGGGCAATGATGCCTACAATGAGCAGTTCTTC. Translating it yields CASSIIPGGNDAYNEQFF.

V gene TRBV30 combines with J gene TRBJ2-3; D gene unclear. The CDR3 extends over 13 amino acids. CDR1 and CDR2 from the germline V gene are GTSNPN and SVGIG (reference sequence). Trimming pared 2 bases from V and 4 bases from J, leaving 10 bases between. In nucleotides, the CDR3 is TGTGCCTGGAGTCCTAATGGGGCAGATACGCAGTATTTT. It encodes CAWSPNGADTQYF.

V gene TRBV29-1 combines with J gene TRBJ1-3; D is possibly TRBD1 (6 bases). This CDR3 has 14 amino acids. Germline V lookup: CDR1 SQVTM, CDR2 ANQGSEA. Trimming cost V 4 bases and J 2 bases, with 12 bases left between them. The CDR3 DNA is TGCAGCGTTGCAGGGGCCGCTCCTGGAAACACCATATATTTT. Translation gives CSVAGAAPGNTIYF.

This clone showed up just a few times. This chain uses TRBV29-1 with TRBJ2-5, with 8 positions matching TRBD2. Losses at the gene ends were 4 bases for V and 5 bases for J; bases not matched to a gene: 3. The CDR3 has 12 amino acids. Germline V gene sequence: CDR1 SQVTM, CDR2 ANQGSEA. The DNA for the CDR3 is TGCAGCGTTGCGCCTAGCGGGGAGACCCAGTACTTC. Its translation is CSVAPSGETQYF.

The rearrangement uses TRBV10-3 and TRBJ2-3, with 12 nucleotides matching TRBD2. With V trimmed by 0 bases and J by 2 bases, 3 bases remained unmatched. Germline values: CDR1 ENHRY, CDR2 SYGVKD. The CDR3 has 17 residues. CDR3 region: CAISESTSGGDTDTQYF. The CDR3 DNA sequence: TGTGCCATCAGTGAGTCGACTAGCGGGGGTGACACAGATACGCAGTATTTT.

This rearrangement joins TRBV6-5 to TRBJ2-7, with unresolved D. The CDR3 has 13 residues. V was pared by 0 bases and J by 3 bases, with 6 bases between. Per germline, CDR1 MNHEY and CDR2 SVGAGI. The CDR3 reads CASSYSLYYEQYF. CDR3 DNA sequence: TGTGCCAGCAGTTACTCCTTGTACTACGAGCAGTACTTC.

The J gene is TRBJ1-1, the V gene TRBV5-1, with 8 positions matching TRBD1. Germline V gives CDR1 SGHRS, CDR2 YFSETQ. Unmatched junction bases numbered 7, after V lost 4 bases and J lost 5 bases. This CDR3 contains 14 residues. Here the CDR3 DNA reads TGCGCCAGCAGCGACCAGGGGGCGCGAACTGAAGCTTTCTTT. Its translation: CASSDQGARTEAFF.

The chain carries TRBV6-5 and TRBJ2-7; tentatively, D is TRBD1 or TRBD2 (5 bases each). Germline-derived CDR1 and CDR2 are MNHEY and SVGAGI. CDR3 length: 13 amino acids. With 8 bases removed from V and 0 bases from J, the gap between germline ends came to 11 bases. The DNA of the CDR3 is TGTGCCAGCCGGGACGGCTACTCCTACGAGCAGTACTTC. Residues: CASRDGYSYEQYF.

This clone was seen only once. This chain joins TRBV5-6 and TRBJ2-7; TRBD1 might be the D (5 bases). Germline CDR1 and CDR2: SGHDT and YYEEEE. Trimming removed 0 bases at V and 2 bases at J, with 9 bases between. This CDR3 spans 14 amino acids. As DNA, the CDR3 is TGTGCCAGCAGCTTGGGACAGCTTACCTACGAGCAGTACTTC. It translates to CASSLGQLTYEQYF.

This chain links TRBV29-1 with TRBJ2-1; the D is unclear. Trimming took off 4 bases at V and 3 bases at J, with 10 bases between the two ends. This CDR3 comprises 13 residues. Germline assignment: CDR1 SQVTM and CDR2 ANQGSEA. The DNA for the CDR3 is TGCAGCGTTGTTGAACAGATCTACAATGAGCAGTTCTTC. Its protein is CSVVEQIYNEQFF.

V is TRBV19 and J is TRBJ1-5, with D possibly being TRBD1 (5 bases). The CDR3 has 16 residues. Germline V gene sequence: CDR1 LNHDA, CDR2 SQIVND (reference sequence). Between the trimmed V and J ends, which lost 4 bases and 7 bases, there was a span of 20 bases. The CDR3 here is CASSSGPGVRGQPQHF. The CDR3 DNA follows: TGTGCCAGTAGTAGTGGCCCGGGAGTACGGGGGCAGCCCCAGCATTTT.

The sample holds a few counts of this clone. The chain has TRBV30 and TRBJ1-1, with unresolved D. The CDR3 is made up of 11 amino acids. The V end was cut by 2 bases, the J end by 10 bases, with 11 bases between. The V gene's germline CDR1 is GTSNPN and CDR2 SVGIG (reference sequence). The CDR3 coding sequence is TGTGCCTGGAGTCTCACCCCCAGAGCTTTCTTT. As protein: CAWSLTPRAFF.

This chain joins TRBV18 and TRBJ1-1, with D unresolved. The germline V gene encodes CDR1 KGHSH and CDR2 LQKENI. CDR3 length: 12 amino acids. Trimming took 4 bases from V and 7 from J, leaving 10 bases between them. The DNA for the CDR3 is TGTGCCAGCTCACTCTCTGTGGGTGAAGCTTTCTTT. It specifies CASSLSVGEAFF. Looking up the rest from reference TRBV18 and TRBJ1-1 gives the full variable domain: NAGVMQNPRHLVRRRGQEARLRCSPMKGHSHVYWYRQLPEEGLKFMVYLQKENIIDESGMPKERFSAEFPKEGPSILRIQQVVRGDSAAYFCASSLSVGEAFFGQGTRLTVV.

The rearrangement uses TRBV6-5 and TRBJ2-5; TRBD2 is a possible D gene (6 bases). V shed 6 bases and J shed 4 bases, with 15 bases lying between them. This CDR3 comprises 14 residues. Germline CDR1 is MNHEY and CDR2 is SVGAGI. CDR3 sequence (DNA): TGTGCCAGCAGCCCGATGGTAGCGGCAGAGACCCAGTACTTC. Its protein is CASSPMVAAETQYF.

This chain connects TRBV2 to TRBJ1-5, with D possibly matching TRBD1 (5 bases). Germline V gene sequence: CDR1 SNHLY, CDR2 FYNNEI. This CDR3 contains 15 residues. V was clipped by 5 bases and J by 0 bases, with 11 bases between them. This chain's CDR3 is CASSLGVASNQPQHF. The CDR3, as DNA: TGTGCCAGCAGTTTGGGGGTGGCTAGCAATCAGCCCCAGCATTTT.

The CDR3 loop reads CASSSLNIGANVLTF. The CDR3 DNA reads as TGCGCCAGCAGCTCCCTAAACATTGGGGCCAACGTCCTGACTTTC. The chain employs TRBV5-1 and TRBJ2-6; D is undetermined. The germline gives CDR1 SGHRS, CDR2 YFSETQ. The CDR3 is 15 residues long. V lost 3 bases and J lost 3, with 10 bases in between.

DNA of the CDR3: TGTGCCAGCAGCCAGGCGGCCTGGGGAAATGGCTACACCTTC. It yields the protein CASSQAAWGNGYTF. The gene calls are TRBV13 and TRBJ1-2, with D unclear. Trimming took 5 bases from V and 6 from J, leaving 16 bases between them. The CDR3 runs 14 residues. The germline V gene encodes CDR1 PRHDT and CDR2 FYEKMQ (reference sequence).

The CDR3 spells CASSHGDREGQPQHF. CDR3 in DNA: TGCGCCAGCAGTCACGGAGACAGGGAAGGTCAGCCCCAGCATTTT. The V call is TRBV5-1, the J call TRBJ1-5; 7 bases fit TRBD1. Germline values: CDR1 SGHRS, CDR2 YFSETQ. V lost 5 bases, J lost 6 bases, and 11 bases stayed unmatched. There are 15 residues in the CDR3.

The V and J genes are TRBV30 and TRBJ1-2, with 9 bases fitting TRBD1. V lost 5 bases to trimming and J lost 4 bases; unmatched junction nucleotides: 5. Germline CDR1 GTSNPN, CDR2 SVGIG (reference sequence). This CDR3 is 13 amino acids long. CDR3 protein: CAWATGGVYGYTF. CDR3 in DNA: TGTGCCTGGGCTACAGGGGGCGTCTATGGCTACACCTTC.